The subject of this entry is one TCR beta chain. Its target is not known. This sample's time point: newly diagnosed GD, antithyroid drugs for less than 3 months. PBMC RNA served as the TCR library source. This entry is derived from a study of regulatory T cells in long-lasting Graves disease. Notes on the study in general: Few sampled subjects may have lowered accuracy.

The CDR3 runs to 13 residues. The ends were cut back, 7 bases at V and 6 bases at J, with 14 bases in the middle. CDR1 is SNHLY, CDR2 FYNNEI, per germline. Arm-PCR of CDR3 regions and iRepertoire HTBI primers were used to build TCR beta libraries. TCRdb reprocessed the multiplex PCR reads with MiXCR, giving one entry per CDR3 protein. The sample shows 300,000 to 400,000 distinct CDR3 sequences, over 15% of them seen only once. Another study also made use of these data, one on T cells in Graves' hyperthyroidism and ophthalmopathy.

The chain carries TRBV2 and TRBJ2-3; D remains unclear. The sequences come from peripheral blood mononuclear cells (PBMCs), collected at new diagnosis, from a patient treated with antithyroid drugs. This receptor was identified in a man between 40 and 49 years old with Graves disease. This CDR3 is CASTPGDQDTQYF. The DNA of the CDR3 is TGTGCCAGCACCCCGGGCGACCAGGATACGCAGTATTTT. The full variable domain, completed using reference TRBV2 and TRBJ2-3, is EPEVTQTPSHQVTQMGQEVILRCVPISNHLYFYWYRQILGQKVEFLVSFYNNEISEKSEIFDDQFSVERPDGSNFTLKIRSTKLEDSAMYFCASTPGDQDTQYFGPGTRLTVL.